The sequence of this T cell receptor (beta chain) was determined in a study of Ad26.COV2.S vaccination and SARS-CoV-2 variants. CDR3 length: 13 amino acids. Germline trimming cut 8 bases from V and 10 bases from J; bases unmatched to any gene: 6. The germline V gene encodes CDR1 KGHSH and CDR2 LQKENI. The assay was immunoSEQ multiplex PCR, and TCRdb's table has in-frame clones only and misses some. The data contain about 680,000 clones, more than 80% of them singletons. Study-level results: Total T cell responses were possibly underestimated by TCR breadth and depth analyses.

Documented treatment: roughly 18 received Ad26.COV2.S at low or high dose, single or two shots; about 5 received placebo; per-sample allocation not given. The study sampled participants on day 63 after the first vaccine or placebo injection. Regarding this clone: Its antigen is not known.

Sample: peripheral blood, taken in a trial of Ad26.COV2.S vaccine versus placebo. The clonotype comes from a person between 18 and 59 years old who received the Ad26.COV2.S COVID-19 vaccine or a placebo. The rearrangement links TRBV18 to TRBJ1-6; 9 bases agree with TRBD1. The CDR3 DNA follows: TGTGCCAGCGGGGGACAGGGAATCTCACCCCTCCACTTT. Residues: CASGGQGISPLHF.